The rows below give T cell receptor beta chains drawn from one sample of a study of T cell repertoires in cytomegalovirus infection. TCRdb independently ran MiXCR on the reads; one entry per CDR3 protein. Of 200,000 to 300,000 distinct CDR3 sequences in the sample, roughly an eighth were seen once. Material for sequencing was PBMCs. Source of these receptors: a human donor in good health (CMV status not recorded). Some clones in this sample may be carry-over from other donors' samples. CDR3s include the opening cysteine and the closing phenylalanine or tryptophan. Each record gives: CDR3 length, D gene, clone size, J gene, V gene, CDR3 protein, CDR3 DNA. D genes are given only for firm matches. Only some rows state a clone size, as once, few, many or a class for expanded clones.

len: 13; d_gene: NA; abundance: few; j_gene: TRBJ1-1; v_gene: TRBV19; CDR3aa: CASSVDSPTEAFF; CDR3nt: TGTGCCAGTAGTGTCGACAGCCCCACTGAAGCTTTCTTT
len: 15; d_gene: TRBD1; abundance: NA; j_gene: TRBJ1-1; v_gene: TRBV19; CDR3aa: CASSVDRGTNTEAFF; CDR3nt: TGTGCCAGTAGTGTAGACAGGGGAACGAACACTGAAGCTTTCTTT
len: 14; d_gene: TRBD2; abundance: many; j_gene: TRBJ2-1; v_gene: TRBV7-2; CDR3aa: CASNPTSSYNEQFF; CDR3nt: TGTGCCAGCAACCCGACTAGCAGCTACAATGAGCAGTTCTTC
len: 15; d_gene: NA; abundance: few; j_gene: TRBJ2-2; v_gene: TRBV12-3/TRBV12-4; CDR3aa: CASTDQGIGSGELFF; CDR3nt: TGTGCCAGCACCGATCAGGGAATAGGTTCCGGGGAGCTGTTTTTT
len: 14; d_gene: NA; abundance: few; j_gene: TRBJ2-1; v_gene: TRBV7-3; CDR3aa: CASSYPGTINEQFF; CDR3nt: TGTGCCAGCAGCTACCCCGGGACGATCAATGAGCAGTTCTTC
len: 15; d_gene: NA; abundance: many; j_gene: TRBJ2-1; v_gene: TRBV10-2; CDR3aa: CASSAGTPSYNEQFF; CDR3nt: TGCGCCAGCAGTGCCGGGACACCGTCCTACAATGAGCAGTTCTTC
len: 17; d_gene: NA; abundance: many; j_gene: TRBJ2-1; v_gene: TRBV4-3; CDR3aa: CASSQDLEASSYNEQFF; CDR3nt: TGCGCCAGCAGCCAAGATCTTGAGGCTAGCTCCTACAATGAGCAGTTCTTC
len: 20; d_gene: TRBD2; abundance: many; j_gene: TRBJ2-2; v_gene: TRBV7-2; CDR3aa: CASSSGTSGRAARRTGELFF; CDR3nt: TGTGCCAGCAGCTCAGGGACTAGCGGGAGAGCGGCCCGGCGCACCGGGGAGCTGTTTTTT
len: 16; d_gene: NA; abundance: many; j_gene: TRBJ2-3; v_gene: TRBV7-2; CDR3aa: CASSRPSGTPTDTQYF; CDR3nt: TGTGCCAGCAGCCGCCCCTCAGGGACTCCCACAGATACGCAGTATTTT
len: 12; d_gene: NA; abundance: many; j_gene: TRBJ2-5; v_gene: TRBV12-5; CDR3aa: CASGSPRETQYF; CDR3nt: TGTGCTAGTGGTTCCCCAAGAGAGACCCAGTACTTC
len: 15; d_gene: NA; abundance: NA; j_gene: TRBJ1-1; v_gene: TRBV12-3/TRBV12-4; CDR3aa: CASSLIPGGYTEAFF; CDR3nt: TGTGCCAGCAGTTTAATCCCGGGGGGATACACTGAAGCTTTCTTT
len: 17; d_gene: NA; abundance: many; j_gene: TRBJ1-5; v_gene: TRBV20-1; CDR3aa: CSARDPTALGSNQPQHF; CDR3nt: TGCAGTGCTAGAGATCCGACGGCCCTGGGGAGCAATCAGCCCCAGCATTTT
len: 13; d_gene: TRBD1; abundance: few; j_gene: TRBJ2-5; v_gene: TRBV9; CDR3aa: CASSVDREETQYF; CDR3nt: TGTGCCAGCAGCGTTGACAGGGAAGAGACCCAGTACTTC
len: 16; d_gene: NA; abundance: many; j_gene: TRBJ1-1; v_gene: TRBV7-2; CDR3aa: CASSLGLRRMNTEAFF; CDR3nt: TGTGCCAGCAGCTTAGGGTTGAGGCGCATGAACACTGAAGCTTTCTTT
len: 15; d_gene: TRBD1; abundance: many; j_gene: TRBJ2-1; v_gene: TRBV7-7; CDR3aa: CASSLVPQGLGEQFF; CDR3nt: TGTGCCAGCAGCTTAGTCCCACAGGGGCTCGGGGAGCAGTTCTTC
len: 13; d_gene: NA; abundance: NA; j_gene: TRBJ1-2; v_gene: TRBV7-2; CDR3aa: CASSKGPQYGYTF; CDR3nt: TGTGCCAGCAGTAAGGGACCCCAGTACGGCTACACCTTC
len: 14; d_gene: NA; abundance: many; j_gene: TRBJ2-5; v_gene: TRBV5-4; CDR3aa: CASSPDRYQETQYF; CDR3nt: TGTGCCAGCAGCCCAGACAGATATCAAGAGACCCAGTACTTC
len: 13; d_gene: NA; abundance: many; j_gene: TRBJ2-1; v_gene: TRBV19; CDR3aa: CASSISGTNEQFF; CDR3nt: TGTGCCAGTAGTATCTCAGGGACCAATGAGCAGTTCTTC
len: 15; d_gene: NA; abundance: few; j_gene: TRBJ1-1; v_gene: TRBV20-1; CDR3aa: CSASPTLVGKAEAFF; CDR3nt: TGCAGTGCTTCCCCCACCCTAGTGGGAAAGGCTGAAGCTTTCTTT
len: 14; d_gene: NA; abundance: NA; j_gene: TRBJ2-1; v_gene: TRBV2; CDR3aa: CASSELGTYNEQFF; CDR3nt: TGTGCCAGCAGTGAACTGGGGACCTACAATGAGCAGTTCTTC
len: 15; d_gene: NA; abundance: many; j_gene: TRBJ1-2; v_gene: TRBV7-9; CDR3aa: CASSRLPGRDYGYTF; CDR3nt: TGTGCCAGCAGCAGGCTACCGGGACGGGACTATGGCTACACCTTC
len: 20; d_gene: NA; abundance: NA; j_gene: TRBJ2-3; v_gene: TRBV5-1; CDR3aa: CASSLTVRGTTHTSTDTQYF; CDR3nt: TGCGCCAGCAGCTTGACTGTGAGGGGGACTACTCACACTAGCACAGATACGCAGTATTTT
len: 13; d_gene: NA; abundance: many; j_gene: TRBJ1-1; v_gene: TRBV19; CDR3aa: CASSTLPPFGAFF; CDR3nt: TGTGCCAGTAGTACCCTACCCCCATTTGGAGCTTTCTTT
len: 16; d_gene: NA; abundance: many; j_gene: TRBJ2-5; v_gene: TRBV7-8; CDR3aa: CASSWARGADQETQYF; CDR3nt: TGTGCCAGCAGCTGGGCGCGGGGAGCGGACCAAGAGACCCAGTACTTC
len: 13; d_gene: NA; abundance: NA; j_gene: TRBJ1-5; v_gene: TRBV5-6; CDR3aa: CASSLYLFQPQHF; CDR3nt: TGTGCCAGCAGCCTGTACCTCTTTCAGCCCCAGCATTTT
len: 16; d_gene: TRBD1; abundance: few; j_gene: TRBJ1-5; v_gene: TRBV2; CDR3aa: CASSEAGTGGRQPQHF; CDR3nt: TGTGCCAGCAGTGAAGCGGGGACAGGGGGACGTCAGCCCCAGCATTTT
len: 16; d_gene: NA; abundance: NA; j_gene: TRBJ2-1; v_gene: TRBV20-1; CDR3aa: CSARDQGGGQYNEQFF; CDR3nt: TGCAGTGCTAGAGATCAGGGGGGGGGACAGTACAATGAGCAGTTCTTC
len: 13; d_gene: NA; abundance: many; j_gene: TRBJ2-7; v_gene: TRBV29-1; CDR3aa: CSVEGPVSYEQYF; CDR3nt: TGCAGCGTTGAAGGACCTGTCTCCTACGAGCAGTACTTC
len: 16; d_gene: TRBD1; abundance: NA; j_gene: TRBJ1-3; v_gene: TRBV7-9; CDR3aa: CASSRNRQGSGNTIYF; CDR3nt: TGTGCCAGCAGCCGAAATAGACAGGGGTCGGGAAACACCATATATTTT
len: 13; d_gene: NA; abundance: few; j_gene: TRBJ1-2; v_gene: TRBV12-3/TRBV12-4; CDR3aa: CASRRGGGYGYTF; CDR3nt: TGTGCCAGCAGGAGAGGGGGAGGCTATGGCTACACCTTC
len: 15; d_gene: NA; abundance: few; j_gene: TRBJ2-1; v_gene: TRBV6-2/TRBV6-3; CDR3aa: CASSRPLNSYNEQFF; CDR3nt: TGTGCCAGCAGCCGCCCCCTCAACTCCTACAATGAGCAGTTCTTC
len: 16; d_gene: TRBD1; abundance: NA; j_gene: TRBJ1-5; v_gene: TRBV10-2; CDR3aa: CASSEWRGQGNQPQHF; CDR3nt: TGCGCCAGCAGTGAGTGGAGGGGACAGGGGAATCAGCCCCAGCATTTT
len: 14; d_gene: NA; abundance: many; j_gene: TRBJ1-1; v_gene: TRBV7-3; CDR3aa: CASSLGAGNAEAFF; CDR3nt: TGTGCCAGCAGCTTAGGGGCAGGGAACGCTGAAGCTTTCTTT
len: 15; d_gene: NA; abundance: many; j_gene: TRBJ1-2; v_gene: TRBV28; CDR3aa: CASSLRGFEDGGYTF; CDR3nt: TGTGCCAGCAGTTTACGAGGTTTTGAGGACGGGGGCTACACCTTC
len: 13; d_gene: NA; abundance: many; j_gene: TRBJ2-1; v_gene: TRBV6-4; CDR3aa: CASSDSTNNEQFF; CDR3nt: TGTGCCAGCAGTGACTCTACAAACAATGAGCAGTTCTTC
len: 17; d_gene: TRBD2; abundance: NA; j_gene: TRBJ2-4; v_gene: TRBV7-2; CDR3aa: CASSLRLAGGPSAIQYF; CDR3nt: TGTGCCAGCAGCTTAAGGCTAGCGGGAGGGCCTTCGGCCATTCAGTACTTC
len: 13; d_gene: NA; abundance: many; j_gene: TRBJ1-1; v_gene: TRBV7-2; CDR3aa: CASSPSRTAIAFF; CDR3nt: TGTGCCAGCAGCCCTAGCCGGACGGCAATAGCTTTCTTT
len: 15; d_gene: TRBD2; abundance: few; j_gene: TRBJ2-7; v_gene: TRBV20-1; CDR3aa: CSARKVGDGRYEQYF; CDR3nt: TGCAGTGCTAGGAAGGTGGGAGACGGGAGGTACGAGCAGTACTTC
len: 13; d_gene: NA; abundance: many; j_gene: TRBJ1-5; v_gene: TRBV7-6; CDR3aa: CASSLRPDQPQHF; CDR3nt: TGTGCCAGCAGCCTACGGCCAGACCAGCCCCAGCATTTT
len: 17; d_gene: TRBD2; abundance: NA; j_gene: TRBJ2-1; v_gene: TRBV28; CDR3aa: CASSLPGTSTEDNEQFF; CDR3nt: TGTGCCAGCAGTTTACCCGGGACTAGCACTGAGGACAATGAGCAGTTCTTC
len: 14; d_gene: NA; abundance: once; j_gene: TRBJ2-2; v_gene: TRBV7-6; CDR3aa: CASNLDRATGELFF; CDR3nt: TGTGCCAGCAACTTAGACAGAGCCACCGGGGAGCTGTTTTTT
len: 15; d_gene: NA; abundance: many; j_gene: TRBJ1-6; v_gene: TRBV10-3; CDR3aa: CAISDGGVRGSPLHF; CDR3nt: TGTGCCATCAGTGACGGCGGGGTTAGGGGTTCACCCCTCCACTTT
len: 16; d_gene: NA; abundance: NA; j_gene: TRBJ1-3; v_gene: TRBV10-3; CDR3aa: CAIQDLDRSLGNTIYF; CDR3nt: TGTGCCATCCAGGACCTCGACCGCTCTCTGGGAAACACCATATATTTT
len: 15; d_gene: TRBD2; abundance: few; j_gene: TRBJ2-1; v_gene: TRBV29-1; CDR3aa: CSVVKSGRMFGEQFF; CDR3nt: TGCAGCGTCGTAAAAAGCGGGAGAATGTTCGGTGAGCAGTTCTTC
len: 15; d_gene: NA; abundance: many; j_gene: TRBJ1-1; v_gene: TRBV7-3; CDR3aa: CASSLSRGPNTEAFF; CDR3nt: TGTGCCAGCAGCTTAAGCAGGGGCCCGAACACTGAAGCTTTCTTT
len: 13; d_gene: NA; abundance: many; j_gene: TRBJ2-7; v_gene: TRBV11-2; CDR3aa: CASSKGTVYEQYF; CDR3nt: TGTGCCAGCAGCAAGGGGACTGTCTACGAGCAGTACTTC
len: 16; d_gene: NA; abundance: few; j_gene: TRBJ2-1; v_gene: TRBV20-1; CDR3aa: CSASSYGPMLSNEQFF; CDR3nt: TGCAGTGCTAGCTCCTATGGACCGATGCTGAGCAATGAGCAGTTCTTC